The 8 T cell receptor beta chains in this list originate from one sample, sequenced in a study of cytomegalovirus exposure and HLA in healthy donors. Primers: 60 Vbeta forward and 13 Jbeta reverse. The repertoire was sequenced with immunoSEQ multiplex PCR; TCRdb's copy has only in-frame clones and lacks some. In the table there are 100,000 or so clones, roughly 75% of which are singletons. The sample was PBMCs. The receptors originated from a woman aged 18-29 years in good health and CMV-seropositive.

This chain connects TRBV19 to TRBJ1-1; D may be TRBD1 (6 bases). V was cut by 7 bases and J by 4 bases, with 16 bases left in between. The germline V gene has CDR1 LNHDA and CDR2 SQIVND (reference sequence). The CDR3 is 14 residues long. CDR3 loop: CASIVGADLTEAFF. The CDR3 DNA sequence: TGTGCCAGTATAGTGGGGGCCGACCTCACTGAAGCTTTCTTT.

This chain uses TRBV5-1 with TRBJ2-7; TRBD1 agrees at 7 bases. Germline loops: CDR1 SGHRS, CDR2 YFSETQ. The J segment lost 5 bases and the V segment lost 7 bases, leaving 12 bases of the junction unmatched. CDR3 length: 14 residues. The CDR3 reads CASGQETGRDEQYF. CDR3 nucleotide sequence: TGCGCCAGCGGTCAGGAGACAGGGCGCGACGAGCAGTACTTC.

The rearrangement uses TRBV5-1 and TRBJ2-7; weak D call: TRBD1 (7 bases). CDR1 is SGHRS, CDR2 YFSETQ, per germline. The CDR3 length is 14 residues. The V and J ends lost 2 bases and 3 bases respectively, with 12 bases between them. The CDR3 protein is CASSFQGEVYEQYF. The CDR3 DNA reads as TGCGCCAGCAGCTTCCAGGGGGAGGTCTACGAGCAGTACTTC.

This clone appeared a few times. This rearrangement joins TRBV6-1 to TRBJ2-7, with 9 bases aligning to TRBD1. V trimming: 5 bases; J trimming: 1 base; junction bases outside the gene matches: 3. The CDR3 is 14 residues long. CDR1 MNHNS and CDR2 SASEGT come from the germline V gene. Written as DNA, the CDR3 is TGTGCCAGCAGTCCGGGACAGGGATCCTACGAGCAGTACTTC. This gives the protein CASSPGQGSYEQYF.

This clone was counted a single time. The chain joins TRBV27 to TRBJ1-1; no reliable D call. Germline V lookup: CDR1 MNHEY, CDR2 SMNVEV (reference sequence). This CDR3 is built from 16 residues. Trimming left V 5 bases short and J 0 bases short, with 16 bases between. The CDR3 nucleotides read TGTGCCAGCAGTCGCTTAGAGGTGACTATGAACACTGAAGCTTTCTTT. Protein: CASSRLEVTMNTEAFF.

V and J are TRBV11-2 and TRBJ2-7, with a tentative D call TRBD2 (6 bases). Germline-derived CDR1 and CDR2 are SGHAT and FQNNGV. V was shortened by 5 bases and J by 2 bases, with 13 bases between the two germline ends. The CDR3 runs 14 residues. CDR3 residues: CASSKEGTPYEQYF. CDR3 DNA: TGTGCCAGCAGCAAGGAGGGTACACCCTACGAGCAGTACTTC.

This clone appeared a few times. The chain couples TRBV18 to TRBJ2-7; no clear D gene. The CDR3 sequence is 14 residues long. CDR1 KGHSH and CDR2 LQKENI come from the germline V gene. The V end was cut by 6 bases, the J end by 1 base, with 13 bases between. The CDR3 protein is CASSPTRHSYEQYF. The DNA of the CDR3 is TGTGCCAGCTCCCCAACGCGGCATTCCTACGAGCAGTACTTC.

V is TRBV7-2 and J is TRBJ1-4, with no clear D. This CDR3 is built from 15 residues. Trimming cost V 1 base and J 8 bases, with 14 bases left between them. Germline V gene lookup returns CDR1 SGHTA and CDR2 FQGNSA. The chain's CDR3 is CASSLGPGSVEKLFF. The CDR3 DNA follows: TGTGCCAGCAGCTTAGGGCCCGGGTCCGTCGAAAAACTGTTTTTT.